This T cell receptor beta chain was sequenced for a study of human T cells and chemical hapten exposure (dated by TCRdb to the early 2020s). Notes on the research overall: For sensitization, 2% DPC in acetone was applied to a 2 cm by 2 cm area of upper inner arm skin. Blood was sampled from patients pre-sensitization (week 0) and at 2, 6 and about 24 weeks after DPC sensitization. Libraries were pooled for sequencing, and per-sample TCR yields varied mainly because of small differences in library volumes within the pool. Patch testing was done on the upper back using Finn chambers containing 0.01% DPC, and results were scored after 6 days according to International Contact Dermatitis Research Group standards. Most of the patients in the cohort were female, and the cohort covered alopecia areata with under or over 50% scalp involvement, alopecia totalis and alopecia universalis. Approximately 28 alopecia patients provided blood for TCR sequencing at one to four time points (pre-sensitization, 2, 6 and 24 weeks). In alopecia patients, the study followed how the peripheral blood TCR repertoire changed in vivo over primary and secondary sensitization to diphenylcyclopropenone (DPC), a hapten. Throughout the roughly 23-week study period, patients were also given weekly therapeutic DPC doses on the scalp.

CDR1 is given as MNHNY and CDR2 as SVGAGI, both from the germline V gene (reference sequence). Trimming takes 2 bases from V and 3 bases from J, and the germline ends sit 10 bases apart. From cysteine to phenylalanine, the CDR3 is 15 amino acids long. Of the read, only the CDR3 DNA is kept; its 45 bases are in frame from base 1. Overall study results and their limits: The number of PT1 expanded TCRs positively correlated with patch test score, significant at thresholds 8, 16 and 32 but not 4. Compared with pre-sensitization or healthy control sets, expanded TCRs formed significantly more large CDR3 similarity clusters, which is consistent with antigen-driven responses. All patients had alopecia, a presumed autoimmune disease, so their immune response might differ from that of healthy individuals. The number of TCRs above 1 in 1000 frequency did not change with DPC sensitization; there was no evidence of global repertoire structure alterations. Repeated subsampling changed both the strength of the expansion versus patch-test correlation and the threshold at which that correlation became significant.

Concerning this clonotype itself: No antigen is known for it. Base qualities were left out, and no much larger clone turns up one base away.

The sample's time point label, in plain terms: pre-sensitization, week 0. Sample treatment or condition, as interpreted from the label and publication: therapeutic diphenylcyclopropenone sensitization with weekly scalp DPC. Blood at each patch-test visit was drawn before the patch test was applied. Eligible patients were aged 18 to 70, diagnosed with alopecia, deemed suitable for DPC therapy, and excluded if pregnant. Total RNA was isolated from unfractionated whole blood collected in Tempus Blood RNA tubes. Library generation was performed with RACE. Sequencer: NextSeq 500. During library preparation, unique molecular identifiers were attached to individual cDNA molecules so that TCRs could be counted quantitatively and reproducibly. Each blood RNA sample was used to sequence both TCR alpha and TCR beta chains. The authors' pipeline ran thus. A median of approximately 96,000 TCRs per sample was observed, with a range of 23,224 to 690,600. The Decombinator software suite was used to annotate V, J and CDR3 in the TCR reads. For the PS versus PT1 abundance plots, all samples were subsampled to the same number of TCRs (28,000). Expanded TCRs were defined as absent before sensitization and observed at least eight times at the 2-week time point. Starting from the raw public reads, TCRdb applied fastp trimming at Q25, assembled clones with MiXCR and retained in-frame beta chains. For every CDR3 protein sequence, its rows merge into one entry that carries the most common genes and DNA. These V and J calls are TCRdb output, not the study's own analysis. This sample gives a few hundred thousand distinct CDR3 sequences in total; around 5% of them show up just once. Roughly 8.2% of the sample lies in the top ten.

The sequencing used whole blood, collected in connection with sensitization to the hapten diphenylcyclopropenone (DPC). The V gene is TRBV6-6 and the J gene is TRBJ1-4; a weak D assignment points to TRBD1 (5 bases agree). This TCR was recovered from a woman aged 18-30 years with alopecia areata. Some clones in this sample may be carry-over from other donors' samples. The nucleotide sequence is TGTGCCAGCAGTTACACGGGGGTAGCTAATGAAAAACTGTTTTTT. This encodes CASSYTGVANEKLFF.